The next 8 T cell receptor beta chains were all read from a single sample in a study of radiation and T cells in renal cell carcinoma. This sample's treatment: treatment-naive control, cytoreductive nephrectomy. TCRdb keeps only in-frame clones here, not all; method: immunoSEQ multiplex PCR. The data hold about 8,400 clones, with less than 70% observed a single time. The starting material was tumor tissue, obtained from a patient whose treatment was nephrectomy without radiotherapy. These receptors came from a man between 60 and 75 years old with renal cell carcinoma.

The chain combines TRBV7-9 with TRBJ1-1, with D hard to call. The length of the CDR3 is 16 residues. CDR1 is SEHNR, CDR2 FQNEAQ, per germline (reference sequence). Between the trimmed V and J ends, which lost 5 bases and 0 bases, there was a span of 16 bases. CDR3 in amino acids: CASSVGPFGMNTEAFF. CDR3 coding DNA: TGTGCCAGCAGCGTCGGACCTTTCGGGATGAACACTGAAGCTTTCTTT.

Judged by abundance, this clone is medium-sized. The chain carries TRBV27 and TRBJ1-2, with unresolved D. Per the germline V gene, CDR1 is MNHEY and CDR2 is SMNVEV (reference sequence). The V end lost 3 bases, the J end lost 2 bases, and 7 bases lay between the germline ends. This CDR3 is built from 13 residues. This chain's CDR3 is CASSLAGNYGYTF. CDR3 in DNA: TGTGCCAGCAGTTTGGCCGGAAACTATGGCTACACCTTC.

V and J are TRBV28 and TRBJ1-2, with TRBD1 matching 7 bases. Looked up from germline, CDR1 is MDHEN and CDR2 is SYDVKM. The trim removed 6 bases at V and 4 bases at J, leaving 11 bases unmatched. The CDR3 loop spans 15 amino acids. CDR3 DNA sequence: TGTGCCAGCAGCCCACTCCCCGACAGGGCCTATGGCTACACCTTC. This gives the protein CASSPLPDRAYGYTF.

The chain couples TRBV4-1 to TRBJ1-2, with TRBD1 as a possible D gene (5 bases). Trimming pared 4 bases from V and 8 bases from J, leaving 23 bases between. This CDR3 region has 16 residues. Germline V gene lookup returns CDR1 MGHRA and CDR2 YSYEKL. The CDR3 DNA is TGCGCCAGCAGCCCCGCCGGGGGAATAGGGCCCTTAGGCTACACCTTC. This codes for CASSPAGGIGPLGYTF.

This clone was seen only a few times. The J gene is TRBJ2-2, the V gene TRBV5-1; a weak D match, TRBD2 (5 bases). CDR3 length: 17 amino acids. Germline assignment: CDR1 SGHRS and CDR2 YFSETQ. Trimming removed 0 bases from V and 6 bases from J, with 18 bases in between. The CDR3 region has the DNA TGCGCCAGCAGCTTGGCCCCCGAGAGGGTAAATTCCGGGGAGCTGTTTTTT. Translated: CASSLAPERVNSGELFF.

CDR3 loop: CASRGTAYTEAFF. CDR3 DNA: TGCGCCAGTAGAGGAACAGCCTACACTGAAGCTTTCTTT. This sequence joins TRBV4-1 and TRBJ1-1, with D uncertain. This CDR3 region has 13 residues. The V and J ends lost 9 bases and 3 bases respectively, with 14 bases between them. The germline V gene has CDR1 MGHRA and CDR2 YSYEKL.

The rearrangement links TRBV15 to TRBJ1-2; TRBD1 is a possible D gene (5 bases). V lost 1 base and J lost 5, with 11 bases in between. The CDR3 sequence is 14 residues long. Germline V gene data show CDR1 as LNHNV and CDR2 as YYDKDF (reference sequence). The CDR3 nucleotides are TGTGCCACCAGCAGAGGTGGGACCGGTTATGGCTACACCTTC. The encoded protein is CATSRGGTGYGYTF.

The V call is TRBV7-8, the J call TRBJ1-5, with TRBD1 as a possible D gene (6 bases). This CDR3 region has 11 residues. V lost 5 bases, J lost 12 bases, and 11 bases lay in between. Germline assignment: CDR1 SGHVS and CDR2 FQNEAQ. Here the CDR3 reads CASSADSLQHF. CDR3 nucleotides: TGTGCCAGCAGCGCGGACAGCCTCCAGCATTTT.